One sample yielded the 29 T cell receptor beta chains listed below, sequenced in a study of blood T cell repertoires in COVID-19. The protocol was immunoSEQ multiplex PCR, while the TCRdb copy is restricted to in-frame clones and leaves out a portion. Of 200,000 to 300,000 clones listed, about 82% are singletons. The sequenced material came from peripheral blood. These receptors originate from a woman aged 80 or over with COVID-19, enrolled during active disease.

V and J are TRBV19 and TRBJ1-1, with 9 bases identical to TRBD1. J gave up 1 base and V 3 bases, and 6 bases lay outside the gene matches. In germline, CDR1 is LNHDA, CDR2 SQIVND (reference sequence). The CDR3 runs 16 residues. CDR3 nucleotides: TGTGCCAGTAGTATCCGACAGGGGGTAAGGAACACTGAAGCTTTCTTT. It encodes CASSIRQGVRNTEAFF.

The V and J genes are TRBV25-1 and TRBJ1-3; D call uncertain. V lost 3 bases and J 3 bases, leaving 12 bases between the germline ends. Germline assignment: CDR1 MGHDK and CDR2 SYGVNS. The CDR3 is 15 amino acids. For the CDR3, the DNA is TGTGCCAGCAGTGAGGGCGGACTCGGTGGAAACACCATATATTTT. This translates into CASSEGGLGGNTIYF.

CDR3 nucleotides: TGTGCCAGCAGGACGACAGGGGTGAACACTGAAGCTTTCTTT. This codes for CASRTTGVNTEAFF. The chain uses TRBV6-5 and TRBJ1-1; 8 nucleotides line up with TRBD1. This CDR3 spans 14 amino acids. Germline values: CDR1 MNHEY, CDR2 SVGAGI. V shed 6 bases, J shed 0 bases, and the junction held 3 bases outside the gene matches.

V is TRBV5-4 and J is TRBJ1-6, with 8 bases that match TRBD1. J was trimmed by 7 bases and V by 3 bases; bases with no gene match: 6. CDR1 SGHNT and CDR2 YYREEE come from the germline V gene (reference sequence). The CDR3 has 15 amino acids. DNA for the CDR3: TGTGCCAGCAGCTCGGGACAGGAGAGGAATTCACCCCTCCACTTT. Protein sequence: CASSSGQERNSPLHF.

The chain joins TRBV28 to TRBJ1-1; TRBD1 matches 8 bases. V gave up 6 bases and J gave up 5 bases; unmatched junction bases: 8. The germline V gene has CDR1 MDHEN and CDR2 SYDVKM. This CDR3 spans 14 amino acids. The CDR3 loop is CASRTQGANTEAFF. The CDR3 DNA sequence: TGTGCCAGCAGAACTCAGGGGGCGAATACTGAAGCTTTCTTT.

The CDR3 spells CASNGQGREKLFF. CDR3 in DNA: TGTGCCAGCAATGGACAGGGAAGGGAAAAACTGTTTTTT. This chain links TRBV6-6 with TRBJ1-4, with 8 positions matching TRBD1. This CDR3 comprises 13 residues. Trimming took 7 bases from V and 8 from J; bases not matched to a gene: 6. Germline V gene lookup returns CDR1 MNHNY and CDR2 SVGAGI (reference sequence).

The V gene is TRBV10-3, the J gene TRBJ1-4; a weak D match, TRBD1 (6 bases). The CDR3 length is 13 residues. Germline values: CDR1 ENHRY, CDR2 SYGVKD. V lost 6 bases and J 3 bases, leaving 8 bases between the germline ends. The CDR3: CAISPGANEKLFF. Written as DNA, the CDR3 is TGTGCCATCAGCCCAGGGGCTAATGAAAAACTGTTTTTT.

This clone has only one observation. J is TRBJ2-3 and V is TRBV11-1, with 7 bases identical to TRBD1. Germline V gene sequence: CDR1 SGHAT, CDR2 FQDESV (reference sequence). J gave up 4 bases and V 5 bases, and 12 bases lay outside the gene matches. The CDR3 length is 16 residues. CDR3 region: CASSQPRTGRADTQYF. In nucleotides, the CDR3 is TGTGCCAGCAGCCAACCTAGGACAGGTCGTGCAGATACGCAGTATTTT.

The chain recombines TRBV7-2 with TRBJ1-3, with TRBD1 matching 9 bases. V shed 3 bases and J 4 bases; nucleotides not matched to a gene: 4. The germline V gene has CDR1 SGHTA and CDR2 FQGNSA. The CDR3 runs 15 residues. The CDR3, as DNA: TGTGCCAGCAGCTTCGGACAGGGGAGGGGAAACACCATATATTTT. Protein sequence: CASSFGQGRGNTIYF.

To note about this clone: The sample has other DNA sequences that encode this CDR3 too. This chain connects TRBV5-1 to TRBJ1-2, with 7 nucleotides matching TRBD1. The CDR3 is 14 residues long. Germline CDR1 and CDR2: SGHRS and YFSETQ. J lost 2 bases, V lost 4 bases, and 5 bases had no gene match. The CDR3 loop reads CASSPGTENYGYTF. The CDR3 DNA follows: TGCGCCAGCAGCCCCGGGACAGAAAACTATGGCTACACCTTC.

The chain combines TRBV18 with TRBJ2-7; TRBD1 might be the D (6 bases). The germline V gene encodes CDR1 KGHSH and CDR2 LQKENI. The ends were cut back, 0 bases at V and 3 bases at J, with 12 bases in the middle. CDR3 length equals 15 residues. The CDR3 reads CASSPPGQQGYEQYF. Here the CDR3 DNA reads TGTGCCAGCTCACCACCTGGTCAACAGGGCTACGAGCAGTACTTC.

J is TRBJ1-2 and V is TRBV3-1 (or the pseudogene TRBV3-2), with a tentative D call TRBD1 (6 bases). Germline CDR1 reads LGHDT; CDR2 reads YNNKEL (reference sequence). This CDR3 has 15 amino acids. Trimming removed 4 bases at V and 3 bases at J, with 15 bases between. Here the CDR3 reads CASSPMTGPHYGYTF. The CDR3 DNA is TGTGCCAGCAGCCCCATGACAGGTCCGCACTATGGCTACACCTTC.

This chain connects TRBV6-5 to TRBJ2-7, with a tentative D call TRBD2 (5 bases). The CDR3 runs 13 residues. Between the trimmed V and J ends, which lost 4 bases and 0 bases, there was a span of 7 bases. The germline V gene encodes CDR1 MNHEY and CDR2 SVGAGI. CDR3 in DNA: TGTGCCAGCAGTTTTCGGGGCTCCTACGAGCAGTACTTC. It yields the protein CASSFRGSYEQYF.

The rearrangement links TRBV7-2 to TRBJ1-1; a possible D gene is TRBD1 (5 bases). Between the trimmed V and J ends, which lost 0 bases and 4 bases, there was a span of 9 bases. The CDR3 is 14 amino acids. Germline CDR1 reads SGHTA; CDR2 reads FQGNSA. CDR3 amino acids: CASSLAPGGTEAFF. CDR3 in DNA: TGTGCCAGCAGCTTAGCGCCGGGGGGCACTGAAGCTTTCTTT. Supplemented by reference TRBV7-2 and TRBJ1-1, the full variable domain reads GAGVSQSPSNKVTEKGKDVELRCDPISGHTALYWYRQSLGQGLEFLIYFQGNSAPDKSGLPSDRFSAERTGGSVSTLTIQRTQQEDSAVYLCASSLAPGGTEAFFGQGTRLTVV.

The gene calls are TRBV7-2 and TRBJ2-5; D is undetermined. Trimming removed 2 bases from V and 4 bases from J, with 8 bases in between. Germline V CDR1 and CDR2: SGHTA, FQGNSA. The CDR3 sequence is 13 residues long. The DNA for the CDR3 is TGTGCCAGCAGCTTAAGAGTCGTAGAGACCCAGTACTTC. As protein: CASSLRVVETQYF. The whole variable domain, remainder taken from reference TRBV7-2 and TRBJ2-5, is GAGVSQSPSNKVTEKGKDVELRCDPISGHTALYWYRQSLGQGLEFLIYFQGNSAPDKSGLPSDRFSAERTGGSVSTLTIQRTQQEDSAVYLCASSLRVVETQYFGPGTRLLVL.

This clone was observed once. The chain recombines TRBV6-5 with TRBJ1-3, with D uncertain. This CDR3 has 14 amino acids. V gave up 7 bases and J gave up 7 bases, with 17 bases separating them. Germline V gene lookup returns CDR1 MNHEY and CDR2 SVGAGI. CDR3 sequence (DNA): TGTGCCAGCACCAACGGAGGGATGCGGAACACCATATATTTT. This translates into CASTNGGMRNTIYF.

The gene calls are TRBV6-1 and TRBJ1-1; D not certain. Trimming left V 0 bases short and J 5 bases short, with 4 bases between. The CDR3 consists of 12 residues. CDR1 and CDR2 from the germline V gene are MNHNS and SASEGT. The CDR3 DNA sequence: TGTGCCAGCAGTGAAGCGCGAACTGAAGCTTTCTTT. Its protein is CASSEARTEAFF.

The rearrangement uses TRBV5-8 and TRBJ1-2; TRBD1 aligns across 7 bases. The CDR3 runs to 15 residues. Unmatched junction bases numbered 6, after V lost 4 bases and J lost 0 bases. Germline V CDR1 and CDR2: SGHTS, YDEGEE. DNA for the CDR3: TGTGCCAGCAGCCACCGACAGGGACCTAACTATGGCTACACCTTC. Its translation: CASSHRQGPNYGYTF.

In its sample, this clone was seen once. As DNA, the CDR3 is TGTGCCAGCGCCCGGACAGGGAACAATCAGCCCCAGCATTTT. Residues: CASARTGNNQPQHF. The genes are TRBV6-5 and TRBJ1-5; 8 nucleotides line up with TRBD1. Losses at the gene ends were 8 bases for V and 3 bases for J; bases not matched to a gene: 6. The CDR3 loop spans 14 amino acids. Germline loops: CDR1 MNHEY, CDR2 SVGAGI.

This clone has only a few counts. The V gene is TRBV5-4, the J gene TRBJ1-1; D perhaps matches TRBD1 (6 bases). V gave up 2 bases and J gave up 0 bases, with 11 bases separating them. The CDR3 has 15 amino acids. Per the germline V gene, CDR1 is SGHNT and CDR2 is YYREEE (reference sequence). CDR3 residues: CASSFPGQMNTEAFF. Here the CDR3 DNA reads TGTGCCAGCAGCTTCCCCGGACAGATGAACACTGAAGCTTTCTTT.

This rearrangement joins TRBV6-2 or TRBV6-3 to TRBJ1-5; the match to TRBD1 covers 9 bases. J lost 6 bases, V lost 6 bases, and 9 bases had no gene match. Germline V gene lookup returns CDR1 MNHEY and CDR2 SVGEGT. CDR3 length: 15 amino acids. In DNA, the CDR3 is TGTGCCAGCAGCCTCGACAGGGGGGGAAGTCAGCCCCAGCATTTT. Amino acids: CASSLDRGGSQPQHF.

The chain has TRBV19 and TRBJ1-1; D is undetermined. CDR1 LNHDA and CDR2 SQIVND come from the germline V gene (reference sequence). The V and J ends lost 3 bases and 4 bases respectively, with 15 bases between them. The CDR3 contains 15 residues. The CDR3 loop reads CASSIDSTAGTEAFF. CDR3 nucleotides: TGTGCCAGTAGTATTGACTCGACGGCCGGCACTGAAGCTTTCTTT.

The rearrangement uses TRBV5-6 and TRBJ1-3; 8 positions match TRBD1. Germline V CDR1 and CDR2: SGHDT, YYEEEE. This CDR3 has 16 amino acids. V gave up 4 bases and J gave up 0 bases; unmatched junction bases: 6. The CDR3 nucleotides read TGTGCCAGCAGCCCCGGGACAGGAGACTCTGGAAACACCATATATTTT. It yields the protein CASSPGTGDSGNTIYF.

This rearrangement joins TRBV6-1 to TRBJ1-1; 10 nucleotides align to TRBD1. Germline trimming cut 0 bases from V and 8 bases from J; bases unmatched to any gene: 12. Germline V gene sequence: CDR1 MNHNS, CDR2 SASEGT. The CDR3 extends over 17 amino acids. CDR3 in DNA: TGTGCCAGCAGTGAAGCGGGGGGACAGGGGTCCCGCACGGAAGCTTTCTTT. It translates to CASSEAGGQGSRTEAFF.

This chain joins TRBV7-2 and TRBJ1-1; 9 bases are a match to TRBD1. The CDR3 consists of 16 residues. The junction had 13 bases not matched to a gene; V was cut back by 4 bases and J by 7 bases. In germline, CDR1 is SGHTA, CDR2 FQGNSA. CDR3 sequence: CASSSYWTGVMDEAFF. In DNA, the CDR3 is TGTGCCAGCAGCTCATATTGGACAGGGGTGATGGATGAAGCTTTCTTT.

This chain connects TRBV5-1 to TRBJ2-5; 10 nucleotides align to TRBD1. Per the germline V gene, CDR1 is SGHRS and CDR2 is YFSETQ. The J segment lost 4 bases and the V segment lost 0 bases, leaving 3 bases of the junction unmatched. There are 15 residues in the CDR3. The CDR3 nucleotides read TGCGCCAGCAGCTTGGGACAGGGGGCTGTAGAGACCCAGTACTTC. Protein: CASSLGQGAVETQYF.

The J gene is TRBJ1-2, the V gene TRBV10-3, with 8 bases aligning to TRBD1. Germline CDR1 ENHRY, CDR2 SYGVKD. The CDR3 runs to 13 residues. Trimming at V came to 5 bases and at J to 3 bases, leaving 2 bases not matched to a gene. The CDR3 DNA reads TGTGCCATCAGTCCGGGACAGGACTATGGCTACACCTTC. The encoded protein is CAISPGQDYGYTF.

J is TRBJ2-7 and V is TRBV5-4; 8 bases match TRBD2. CDR3 length equals 14 residues. V trimming: 0 bases; J trimming: 6 bases; junction bases outside the gene matches: 5. Germline CDR1 and CDR2: SGHNT and YYREEE (reference sequence). The CDR3 reads CASSLAGGPSEQYF. The CDR3 coding sequence is TGTGCCAGCAGCTTGGCGGGGGGGCCCTCCGAGCAGTACTTC.

Points on this clone: Other nucleotide sequences from this sample produce the same CDR3. The rearrangement links TRBV18 to TRBJ2-1; 7 nucleotides line up with TRBD1. The CDR3 loop spans 15 amino acids. Germline loops: CDR1 KGHSH, CDR2 LQKENI. V shed 0 bases, J shed 5 bases, and the junction held 4 bases outside the gene matches. This CDR3 reads CASSPPGQANNEQFF. The CDR3 DNA is TGTGCCAGCTCACCACCCGGACAGGCAAACAATGAGCAGTTCTTC.